Listed below are T cell receptor beta chains from one sample, sequenced in a study of beta chain features in type 1 diabetes. This table comes from immunoSEQ multiplex PCR, and its TCRdb copy is limited to in-frame clones, with some not included. Among fewer than 650,000 clones listed, roughly 16% were seen once. Material for sequencing was naive CD4+ T cells from blood. The receptor source for this set is a man younger than 30 in good health. CDR3s include the opening cysteine and the closing phenylalanine or tryptophan.

j_call v_call cdr3_aa
TRBJ2-7 TRBV7-2 CASSLKGAYEQYF
TRBJ2-2 TRBV2 CASGDRAVNTGELFF
TRBJ2-1 TRBV4-1 CASKGRDRPGGQRNNEQFF
TRBJ1-2 TRBV6-1 CASRPTVNYGYTF
TRBJ1-1 TRBV29-1 CSVQGRMNTEAFF
TRBJ2-3 TRBV10-3 CAIRGQDTDTQYF
TRBJ2-7 TRBV9 CASSGDFGRSHEQYF
TRBJ1-2 TRBV7-9 CASSFGTTYGYTF
TRBJ1-2 TRBV7-2 CASEERGFDGYTF
TRBJ2-4 TRBV7-2 CASSLGPLNSNIQYF
TRBJ1-5 TRBV7-9 CASSRTLIGAASNQPQHF
TRBJ2-7 TRBV7-2 CASSLGVAGRSYEQYF
TRBJ2-7 TRBV7-9 CASSLDQGALLNPYF